This entry features one T cell receptor (beta chain) sequence. Its specific antigen is unknown. Per-base qualities were not stored, and no clone one base away is much larger. This sample is drawn from a study of blood T cell repertoires in COVID-19 (dated by TCRdb to about 2020). About the study as a whole: Samples from collaborators originated in the United States, Italy and Spain and spanned both the acute and convalescent phases of COVID-19. Where available, HLA class I and class II types were taken from metadata supplied by the sample provider and were not determined by assay-based typing. The repertoires were released in a freely available public database meant as a resource for research on the immune response to SARS-CoV-2. The prospective study material was composed of cDNA or gDNA derived from T cells, B-cell-depleted T cells, or PBMCs. Deeply sampled blood TCRbeta repertoires from subjects exposed to, actively infected with, or recovered from COVID-19 were included in the dataset. Sample metadata almost always included a de-identified subject ID, COVID-19 status, age in years and sex. The samples were drawn from the first 160 participants of the ongoing ImmuneRACE study and from over a thousand subjects provided by 6 global collaborators. Overall results and qualifications from the work: The amount of clinical and demographic metadata varied by source and participant and was provided uncurated.

Collaborating institutions collected whole blood in K2EDTA tubes following their own protocols. For TCRbeta analysis, collaborators shipped samples as frozen whole blood, isolated PBMCs, or DNA extracted from either of those sample types. TCRbeta CDR3 regions were amplified from genomic DNA by means of the immunoSEQ Assay, a bias-controlled multiplex PCR. Under the source paper's analysis protocol: The number of nucleated cells in each sample was estimated by amplification of reference gene primers within the assay. To quantify the absolute abundance of each unique TCRbeta CDR3 rearrangement, sequence reads were collapsed and filtered. For each sample, productive Simpson clonality was calculated by taking the square root of Simpson's diversity index across productive rearrangements. TCRdb carries this immuneACCESS record with in-frame sequences only. Its versions omit some clonotypes, under half of them owing to an unresolved V gene in the studies checked, with the rest unexplained. D and trimming come from the DNA, and the V and J calls and clone size come from that table. For this sample there are under 350,000 clones; 89% appear just once. The biggest ten clones account for roughly 2.2% of the sample.

There are 14 amino acids in the CDR3, from cysteine to phenylalanine inclusive. Only CDR3 DNA is held: 42 bases, read in frame from base 1. At the junction V is shortened by 1 base and J by 4 bases, with 10 bases in between. Sequences SGHAT (CDR1) and FQNNGV (CDR2) are obtained from the germline V gene. The rearranged segments are TRBV11-2 and TRBJ1-1; no D gene call is confident. The sequence was collected from a man aged 50 or older with acute or convalescent COVID-19. Sequenced sample: peripheral blood. The base sequence is TGTGCCAGCAGCTTAGTTCCGGGAGGCACTGAAGCTTTCTTT. Translation gives CASSLVPGGTEAFF.